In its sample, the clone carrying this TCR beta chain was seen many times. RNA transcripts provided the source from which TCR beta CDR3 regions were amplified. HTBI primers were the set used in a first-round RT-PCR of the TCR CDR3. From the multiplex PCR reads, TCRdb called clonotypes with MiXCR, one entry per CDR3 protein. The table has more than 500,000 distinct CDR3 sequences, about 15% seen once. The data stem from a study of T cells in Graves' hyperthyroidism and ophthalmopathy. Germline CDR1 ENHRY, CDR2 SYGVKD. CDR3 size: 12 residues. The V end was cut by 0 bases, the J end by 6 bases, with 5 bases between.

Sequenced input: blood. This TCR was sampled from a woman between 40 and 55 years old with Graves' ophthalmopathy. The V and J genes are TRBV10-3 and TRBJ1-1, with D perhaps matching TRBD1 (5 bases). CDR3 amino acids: CAISESTAEAFF. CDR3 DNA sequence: TGTGCCATCAGTGAGTCGACAGCTGAAGCTTTCTTT.